Listed below are T cell receptor beta chains from one sample, sequenced in a study of human T cells and chemical hapten exposure. Each CDR3 protein is one row after TCRdb ran MiXCR on the RACE reads. The sample includes 70,000 to 95,000 distinct CDR3 sequences, about 9.2% seen only once; the top ten take 1.7%. Sequences were obtained from whole blood. The receptors stem from a female donor in good health. Some clones in this sample may be carry-over from other donors' samples. The CDR3 runs from the conserved cysteine through the conserved F or W. A D gene is named only where the DNA matches it firmly. Not every row has a clone size; where given, it reads once, few, many or a size class.

j_call,d_call,v_call,clone_size,cdr3_aa,cdr3_nt
TRBJ2-7,NA,TRBV10-3,many,CAISPPGGHHEQYF,TGTGCCATCAGTCCCCCCGGGGGGCATCACGAGCAGTACTTC
TRBJ1-1,NA,TRBV7-7,many,CASSPLNEAFF,TGTGCCAGCAGCCCGCTAAATGAAGCTTTCTTT
TRBJ1-1,TRBD1,TRBV6-5,NA,CASSYSAGQRNTEAFF,TGTGCCAGCAGTTACTCCGCGGGACAGAGGAACACTGAAGCTTTCTTT
TRBJ1-5,NA,TRBV6-6,many,CASSSTGTGNQPQHF,TGTGCCAGCAGTAGTACCGGGACGGGGAATCAGCCCCAGCATTTT
TRBJ1-1,NA,TRBV29-1,few,CSAQRGGRGEAFF,TGCAGCGCCCAGAGGGGGGGACGGGGTGAAGCTTTCTTT
TRBJ2-7,TRBD1,TRBV20-1,many,CSAQDRGDYEQYF,TGCAGTGCTCAAGACAGGGGTGACTACGAGCAGTACTTC
TRBJ1-4,NA,TRBV7-9,few,CASSPSNRITTNEKLFF,TGTGCCAGCAGCCCTAGTAACAGGATTACAACTAATGAAAAACTGTTTTTT
TRBJ2-7,NA,TRBV7-2,NA,CASSQGMTYEQYF,TGTGCCAGCAGCCAGGGTATGACCTACGAGCAGTACTTC
TRBJ2-3,NA,TRBV5-1,many,CASSSAWPPADTQYF,TGCGCCAGCAGCTCGGCATGGCCTCCCGCAGATACGCAGTATTTT
TRBJ1-2,NA,TRBV6-5,NA,CASSYGGGPKTNYGYTF,TGTGCCAGCAGTTACGGCGGGGGGCCTAAGACTAACTATGGCTACACCTTC
TRBJ2-5,NA,TRBV5-1,NA,CASSAGMTQETQYF,TGCGCCAGCAGCGCCGGCATGACCCAAGAGACCCAGTACTTC
TRBJ1-1,TRBD1,TRBV27,many,CASSRYHDRVSTEAFF,TGTGCCAGCAGTCGCTACCACGACAGGGTGTCGACTGAAGCTTTCTTT
TRBJ1-4,NA,TRBV3-1,once,CASSQVLRGKLFF,TGTGCCAGCAGCCAAGTGCTACGGGGAAAACTGTTTTTT
TRBJ2-3,TRBD2,TRBV11-2,many,CASSLGLAVTDTQYF,TGTGCCAGCAGCTTGGGACTAGCGGTCACAGATACGCAGTATTTT
TRBJ2-2,NA,TRBV3-1,many,CASSQVPPPGSGELFF,TGTGCCAGCAGCCAAGTTCCGCCCCCCGGGTCCGGGGAGCTGTTTTTT